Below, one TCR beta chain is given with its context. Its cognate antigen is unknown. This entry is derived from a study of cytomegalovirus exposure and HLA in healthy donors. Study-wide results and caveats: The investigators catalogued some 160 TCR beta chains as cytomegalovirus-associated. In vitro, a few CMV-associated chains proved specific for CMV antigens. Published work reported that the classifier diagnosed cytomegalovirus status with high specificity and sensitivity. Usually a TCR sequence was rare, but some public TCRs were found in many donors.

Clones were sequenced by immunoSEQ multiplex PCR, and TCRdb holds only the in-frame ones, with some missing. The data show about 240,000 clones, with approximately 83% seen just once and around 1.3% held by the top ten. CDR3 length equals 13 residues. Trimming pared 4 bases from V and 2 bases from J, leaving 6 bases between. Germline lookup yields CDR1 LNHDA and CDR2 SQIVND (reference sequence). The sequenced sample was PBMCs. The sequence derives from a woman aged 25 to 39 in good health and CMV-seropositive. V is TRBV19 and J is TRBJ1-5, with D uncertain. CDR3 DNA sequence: TGTGCCAGTAGTACAGGTGGCAATCAGCCCCAGCATTTT. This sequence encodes CASSTGGNQPQHF.